The rows below give T cell receptor beta chains drawn from one sample of a study of blood T cell repertoires in COVID-19. Method: immunoSEQ multiplex PCR; TCRdb's copy keeps in-frame clones and lacks some. The sample contains some 230,000 clones, about 85% of which appear only once. The sample comprised peripheral blood. The receptor source for this set is a woman aged 45-60 years with COVID-19, enrolled during active disease. Both conserved end residues are part of each CDR3. The D gene is left open where the match is weak. The size entry is marked missing in some rows and otherwise reads once, few, many or a size class.

CDR3 DNA	CDR3 protein	J gene	V gene	D gene	clone size
TGTGCCAGCAGTCCCTCCTACCGGGACAGGGATTACAATGAGCAGTTCTTC	CASSPSYRDRDYNEQFF	TRBJ2-1	TRBV25-1	TRBD1	NA
TGTGCCAGCAGCCAAGCGCGGGGCCGGGAGCTGTTTTTT	CASSQARGRELFF	TRBJ2-2	TRBV4-2	NA	NA
TGTGCCAGCAGCTTAAAGCCTGGAAACACCATATATTTT	CASSLKPGNTIYF	TRBJ1-3	TRBV7-8	NA	NA
TGTGCCAGCAGTTACCCGACAGGGGGCCTTTATAGCAATCAGCCCCAGCATTTT	CASSYPTGGLYSNQPQHF	TRBJ1-5	TRBV6-2/TRBV6-3	TRBD1	NA
TGTGCCAGCAGCTTGGTCGGCTATGGCTACACCTTC	CASSLVGYGYTF	TRBJ1-2	TRBV5-5	NA	NA
TGTGCCAGCAGCTTAGATAGCGGTGAGCAGTTCTTC	CASSLDSGEQFF	TRBJ2-1	TRBV11-3	NA	NA
TGTGCCAGCTCACCAAACCCGCCGGATGGCTACACCTTC	CASSPNPPDGYTF	TRBJ1-2	TRBV18	NA	NA
TGCGCCAGCAGCCAAGAAACAGGGTCTGGAAACACCATATATTTT	CASSQETGSGNTIYF	TRBJ1-3	TRBV4-1	NA	NA
TGTGCCAGCAGTTTACAGGGCACTGAAGCTTTCTTT	CASSLQGTEAFF	TRBJ1-1	TRBV28	NA	few
TGTGCCAGCAGCCCGGGAGGGCAGCCCCAGCATTTT	CASSPGGQPQHF	TRBJ1-5	TRBV7-8	NA	NA
TGTGCCACCAGTGACCCGAGGGGCGGGGTCACAGATACGCAGTATTTT	CATSDPRGGVTDTQYF	TRBJ2-3	TRBV24-1	NA	many
TGTGCCAGCAGTGAACCATCTAGCGGGGGGGCAGCGTCCGGGAGAACAGATACGCAGTATTTT	CASSEPSSGGAASGRTDTQYF	TRBJ2-3	TRBV6-1	TRBD2	NA
TGTGCCAGTTCCCTCTCTGGAAACACCATATATTTT	CASSLSGNTIYF	TRBJ1-3	TRBV19	NA	NA
TGTGCCAGCAGCATCGGGGGGTCGTCACCCCTCCACTTT	CASSIGGSSPLHF	TRBJ1-6	TRBV11-3	NA	NA
TGCGCCAGCAGCTTGGATGGGGGGGCCGCAGATACGCAGTATTTT	CASSLDGGAADTQYF	TRBJ2-3	TRBV5-1	NA	NA
TGTGCCAGTAGTATAGTACAGGATAATTCACCCCTCCACTTT	CASSIVQDNSPLHF	TRBJ1-6	TRBV19	NA	NA
TGTGCCAGCAGTTTATCGTGGGATAGGACAGGGAATTCACCCCTCCACTTT	CASSLSWDRTGNSPLHF	TRBJ1-6	TRBV27	TRBD1	once
TGTGCCAGCAGTCTGAGCAGGGGGACTGAAGCTTTCTTT	CASSLSRGTEAFF	TRBJ1-1	TRBV7-2	TRBD1	NA
TGTGCCAGCAGCACCCGACAGGGGGGAGCTGAAGCTTTCTTT	CASSTRQGGAEAFF	TRBJ1-1	TRBV7-8	TRBD1	once
TGTGCCAGCAGCACCCATGGGGGACACCCGAACACCGGGGAGCTGTTTTTT	CASSTHGGHPNTGELFF	TRBJ2-2	TRBV21-1	NA	NA
TGTGCTAGTGGCCTACCCATCCCTCCGGGGGGGCCCTATGGCTACACCTTC	CASGLPIPPGGPYGYTF	TRBJ1-2	TRBV12-5	NA	NA
TGTGCCATCAGAGAGGGGACAGGGGGGGGGAATTCACCCCTCCACTTT	CAIREGTGGGNSPLHF	TRBJ1-6	TRBV10-3	TRBD1	NA
TGTGCCAGCAGTGACAGGAATTTTAATGAAAAACTGTTTTTT	CASSDRNFNEKLFF	TRBJ1-4	TRBV6-1	NA	NA
TGTGCCACCAGTGACCCAGGGGGTTCAACCGGGGAGCTGTTTTTT	CATSDPGGSTGELFF	TRBJ2-2	TRBV24-1	TRBD1	few
TGTGCCAGCAGCGTAGGGGACAGGGATCCGCGGCAGCCCCAGCATTTT	CASSVGDRDPRQPQHF	TRBJ1-5	TRBV9	TRBD1	NA
TGTGCCAGCAGCCCCAGTGAGGAGCCTACCGGCGGAACTAATGAAAAACTGTTTTTT	CASSPSEEPTGGTNEKLFF	TRBJ1-4	TRBV7-6	NA	NA
TGCGCCAGCAGCTTACCGACTAGCGGGGGATCGTGGAGCTCCTACAATGAGCAGTTCTTC	CASSLPTSGGSWSSYNEQFF	TRBJ2-1	TRBV5-1	TRBD2	few
TGTGCCAGTAGTACAAGTCCCGGACAGGGCGATCAGCCCCAGCATTTT	CASSTSPGQGDQPQHF	TRBJ1-5	TRBV19	TRBD1	NA
TGTGCCAGCAGTTGGGGAGGGAATCCAACTAATGAAAAACTGTTTTTT	CASSWGGNPTNEKLFF	TRBJ1-4	TRBV6-2/TRBV6-3	NA	NA
TGTGCCAGCAGCTCCCGGGACAGGGGACGGGATGAAAAACTGTTTTTT	CASSSRDRGRDEKLFF	TRBJ1-4	TRBV7-6	TRBD1	NA
TGTGCCAGCAGTGAACGGGGTTCGAACTATGGCTACACCTTC	CASSERGSNYGYTF	TRBJ1-2	TRBV2	NA	once
TGTGCCAGCAGGGAAGGGGGCCATGAGCAGTTCTTC	CASREGGHEQFF	TRBJ2-1	TRBV11-3	TRBD1	NA
TGTGCCAGCAGCTTAGTGTTGAGGGACAGGAATTCCGCCGGGGAGCTGTTTTTT	CASSLVLRDRNSAGELFF	TRBJ2-2	TRBV7-6	TRBD1	once
TGTGCTAGTGGTTTTGGCATTAATACGCAGTATTTT	CASGFGINTQYF	TRBJ2-3	TRBV12-5	NA	NA
TGCGCCAGCAGCGCTAAACAGGGTAACTATGGCTACACCTTC	CASSAKQGNYGYTF	TRBJ1-2	TRBV5-1	NA	NA
TGTGCCAGTAGTATGGCGGTCTCTGGGGCCAACGTCCTGACTTTC	CASSMAVSGANVLTF	TRBJ2-6	TRBV19	NA	NA
TGTGCCAGCAGTTTCGGCGGGGGGGGTACCTACGAGCAGTACTTC	CASSFGGGGTYEQYF	TRBJ2-7	TRBV27	TRBD2	NA
TGTGCCAGCAGCTCCGGGACTAGTTTCAATGAGCAGTTCTTC	CASSSGTSFNEQFF	TRBJ2-1	TRBV7-9	TRBD2	NA
TGTGCCAGCAGTGCGGACAGGGGGCGGACTGAAGCTTTCTTT	CASSADRGRTEAFF	TRBJ1-1	TRBV6-4	TRBD1	NA